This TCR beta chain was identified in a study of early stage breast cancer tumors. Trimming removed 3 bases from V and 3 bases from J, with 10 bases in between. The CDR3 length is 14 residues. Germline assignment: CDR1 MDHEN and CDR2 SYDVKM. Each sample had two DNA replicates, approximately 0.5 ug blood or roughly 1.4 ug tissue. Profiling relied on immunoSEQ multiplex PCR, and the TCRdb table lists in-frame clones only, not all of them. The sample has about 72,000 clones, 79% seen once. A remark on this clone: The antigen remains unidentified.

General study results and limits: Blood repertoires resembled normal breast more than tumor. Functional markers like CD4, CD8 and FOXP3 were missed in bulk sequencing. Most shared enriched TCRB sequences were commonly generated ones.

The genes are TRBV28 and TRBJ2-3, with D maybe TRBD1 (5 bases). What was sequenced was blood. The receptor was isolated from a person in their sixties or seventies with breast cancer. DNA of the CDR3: TGTGCCAGCAGTTTCAGCAGGGTTACAGATACGCAGTATTTT. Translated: CASSFSRVTDTQYF.